A selection of T cell receptor beta chains follows, all from one sample in a study of blood T cell repertoires in COVID-19. Sequencing used immunoSEQ multiplex PCR; TCRdb keeps in-frame clones, though not all of them. The table shows about 140,000 clones, with 85% to 90% occurring only once. The sequenced sample consisted of PBMCs or T cells enriched from blood (not recorded which). These receptors originate from a man aged 60 to 69 who had recovered from COVID-19. Both conserved end residues are part of each CDR3. A D gene is named only where the DNA matches it firmly. For some rows the clone size is stated as once, few or many, or as a class when expanded; others skip it.

v_gene: TRBV18; d_gene: TRBD1; abundance: .; j_gene: TRBJ1-1; CDR3aa: CASSNGQGRAQAFF; CDR3nt: TGTGCCAGCTCAAACGGACAGGGAAGGGCTCAAGCTTTCTTT
v_gene: TRBV5-5; d_gene: .; abundance: .; j_gene: TRBJ1-3; CDR3aa: CASTITGNGNTIYF; CDR3nt: TGTGCCAGCACCATAACAGGGAATGGAAACACCATATATTTT
v_gene: TRBV7-3; d_gene: .; abundance: .; j_gene: TRBJ1-1; CDR3aa: CASSLIRGTEAFF; CDR3nt: TGTGCCAGCAGCTTAATCAGGGGTACTGAAGCTTTCTTT
v_gene: TRBV20-1; d_gene: .; abundance: once; j_gene: TRBJ1-4; CDR3aa: CSASDGVDEKLFF; CDR3nt: TGCAGTGCTAGTGACGGGGTGGATGAAAAACTGTTTTTT
v_gene: TRBV7-8; d_gene: TRBD2; abundance: .; j_gene: TRBJ2-7; CDR3aa: CASSSTMAGTSGYYEQYF; CDR3nt: TGTGCCAGCAGCTCCACAATGGCTGGGACTAGCGGATATTACGAGCAGTACTTC
v_gene: TRBV4-1; d_gene: TRBD1; abundance: .; j_gene: TRBJ1-6; CDR3aa: CASSQGGDRKLSPLHF; CDR3nt: TGCGCCAGCAGCCAAGGGGGGGACAGGAAGCTTTCACCCCTCCACTTT
v_gene: TRBV28; d_gene: .; abundance: once; j_gene: TRBJ2-7; CDR3aa: CASSFGTYEQYF; CDR3nt: TGTGCCAGCAGTTTTGGGACATACGAGCAGTACTTC
v_gene: TRBV5-1; d_gene: TRBD1; abundance: .; j_gene: TRBJ1-4; CDR3aa: CASSGGQALREKLFF; CDR3nt: TGCGCCAGCAGCGGGGGACAGGCGCTTCGTGAAAAACTGTTTTTT
v_gene: TRBV28; d_gene: .; abundance: .; j_gene: TRBJ1-2; CDR3aa: CASSLSLHGYTF; CDR3nt: TGTGCCAGCAGTTTAAGCCTCCATGGCTACACCTTC
v_gene: TRBV28; d_gene: TRBD1; abundance: .; j_gene: TRBJ1-1; CDR3aa: CASSGSGTGDLNTEAFF; CDR3nt: TGTGCCAGCAGTGGAAGCGGGACAGGGGACTTGAACACTGAAGCTTTCTTT
v_gene: TRBV5-6; d_gene: TRBD1; abundance: .; j_gene: TRBJ2-2; CDR3aa: CASTFRDRGTGELFF; CDR3nt: TGTGCCAGCACCTTCCGGGACAGGGGAACCGGGGAGCTGTTTTTT
v_gene: TRBV5-1; d_gene: .; abundance: .; j_gene: TRBJ1-1; CDR3aa: CASSLGFGSIEAFF; CDR3nt: TGCGCCAGCAGCTTGGGTTTTGGGAGTATTGAAGCTTTCTTT
v_gene: TRBV19; d_gene: TRBD1; abundance: .; j_gene: TRBJ2-3; CDR3aa: CASGQGNTDTQYF; CDR3nt: TGTGCCAGTGGACAGGGCAACACAGATACGCAGTATTTT
v_gene: TRBV28; d_gene: TRBD1; abundance: once; j_gene: TRBJ1-2; CDR3aa: CAEGARDYGYTF; CDR3nt: TGCGCCGAGGGGGCGAGGGACTATGGCTACACCTTC
v_gene: TRBV29-1; d_gene: TRBD2; abundance: .; j_gene: TRBJ2-7; CDR3aa: CSVKAGGALSYEQYF; CDR3nt: TGCAGCGTCAAAGCGGGAGGTGCCCTCTCCTACGAGCAGTACTTC
v_gene: TRBV29-1; d_gene: .; abundance: .; j_gene: TRBJ2-7; CDR3aa: CSAIVIGVAYEQYF; CDR3nt: TGCAGCGCAATCGTCATAGGGGTGGCCTACGAGCAGTACTTC